This TCR beta chain was identified during a study of shared clonotypes between healthy human individuals. This clone has just one count. This table comes from immunoSEQ multiplex PCR, and its TCRdb copy is limited to in-frame clones, with some not included. The sample consists of more than 2 million clones, over 85% of them appearing once. The TCR sequence derives from a man aged 18 to 30 in good health. The sequenced sample consisted of naive CD4+ T cells sorted from blood. Subset described: CD45RA+ positively selected.

The CDR3 DNA is TGTGCCAGCAGCTTAGTCCCTAACCTCTACAATGAGCAGTTCTTC. Translation gives CASSLVPNLYNEQFF. The V gene is TRBV7-2, the J gene TRBJ2-1; no definite D call. Germline CDR1 SGHTA, CDR2 FQGNSA. CDR3 size: 15 residues. The ends were cut back, 1 base at V and 3 bases at J, with 10 bases in the middle.